This TCR beta chain is drawn from a study of PD-1 blockade in mismatch repair-deficient tumors. Trimming at V came to 5 bases and at J to 5 bases, leaving 8 bases not matched to a gene. CDR3 size: 14 residues. Germline V CDR1 and CDR2: LNHNV, YYDKDF (reference sequence). The data were produced by immunoSEQ multiplex PCR, yet TCRdb's version contains in-frame clones alone and is incomplete. This table has 65,000 to 80,000 clones, about 78% appearing once. V gene TRBV15 combines with J gene TRBJ2-5; 7 nucleotides line up with TRBD1. The specimen comprised peripheral blood, sampled 2 weeks after starting pembrolizumab. The sequence derives from an adult with mismatch repair-deficient cancer. CDR3 nucleotide sequence: TGTGCCACCAGCGTCACGGGACAGTGGGAGACCCAGTACTTC. Translation gives CATSVTGQWETQYF.